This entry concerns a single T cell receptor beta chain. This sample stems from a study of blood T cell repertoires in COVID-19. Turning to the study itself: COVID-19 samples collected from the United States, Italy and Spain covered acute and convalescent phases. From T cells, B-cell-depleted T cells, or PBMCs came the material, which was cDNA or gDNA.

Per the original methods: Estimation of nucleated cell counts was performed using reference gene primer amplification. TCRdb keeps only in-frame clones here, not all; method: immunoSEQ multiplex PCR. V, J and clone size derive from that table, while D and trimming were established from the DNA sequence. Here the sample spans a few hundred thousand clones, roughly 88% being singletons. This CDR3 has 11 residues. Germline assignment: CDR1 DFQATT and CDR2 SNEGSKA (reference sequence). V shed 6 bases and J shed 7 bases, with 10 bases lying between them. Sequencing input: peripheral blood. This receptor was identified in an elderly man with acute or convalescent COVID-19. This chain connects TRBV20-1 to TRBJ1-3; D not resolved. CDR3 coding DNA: TGCAGTGCCCCCGTCGGGAACACCATATATTTT. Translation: CSAPVGNTIYF.